This record looks at one T cell receptor beta chain sequence and its context. Its specificity is unknown. The same CDR3 also results from other DNA sequences found in this sample. Using immunoSEQ multiplex PCR, the repertoire was profiled, and TCRdb retains in-frame clones only, with some absent. The data hold approximately 220,000 clones, with about 93% observed a single time. The CDR3 totals 13 residues. CDR1 is SNHLY and CDR2 is FYNNEI in the germline V gene. V lost 8 bases, J lost 4 bases, and 2 bases stayed unmatched. This sample is part of a study of T cell responses to AZD1222 COVID-19 vaccine. Study-level results: Once two AZD1222 doses were given, Spike-specific TCR breadth and depth went up. Baseline serology detected seropositivity in only a handful of AZD1222 recipients. Researchers report vaccine-associated CD4 TCRs spanning spike, with dominance at 160-218 and 743-854. The donor cohort was predominantly white British with a female majority, and clonal diversity may have been underestimated.

The chain employs TRBV2 and TRBJ1-3; TRBD1 agrees at 10 bases. Material: peripheral blood, obtained on day 0 of MenACWY control vaccination. The TCR sequence derives from an adult in good health. CDR3 coding DNA: TGTGCCAGCCGACAGGGGGCCGGAAACACCATATATTTT. It encodes CASRQGAGNTIYF.